This T cell receptor beta chain was sequenced during a study of identifying expanded T cells in peripheral blood. Study results and limitations: Clone count variance between roughly 2-week samples rose with total template count. Technical replicates showed about 1.1 changed clones; two weeks roughly 15; four weeks 19.

V lost 7 bases and J lost 3, with 13 bases in between. The CDR3 runs to 14 residues. Per the germline V gene, CDR1 is SGHTA and CDR2 is FQGNSA. Sequenced by immunoSEQ multiplex PCR; TCRdb stores in-frame clones only, minus some. The data contain around 91,000 clones, 70% to 90% of them seen just once; the ten biggest clones take up approximately 4%. Collection occurred without any documented infections or immune events in donors. This clone has just one count. Its antigen is undetermined. J is TRBJ2-1 and V is TRBV7-2; unclear D gene. This sequence originates from a person aged 18 to 70 in good health. The sample consisted of blood. CDR3 protein: CASTKTQIYNEQFF. CDR3 DNA sequence: TGTGCCAGCACCAAAACCCAGATCTACAATGAGCAGTTCTTC.